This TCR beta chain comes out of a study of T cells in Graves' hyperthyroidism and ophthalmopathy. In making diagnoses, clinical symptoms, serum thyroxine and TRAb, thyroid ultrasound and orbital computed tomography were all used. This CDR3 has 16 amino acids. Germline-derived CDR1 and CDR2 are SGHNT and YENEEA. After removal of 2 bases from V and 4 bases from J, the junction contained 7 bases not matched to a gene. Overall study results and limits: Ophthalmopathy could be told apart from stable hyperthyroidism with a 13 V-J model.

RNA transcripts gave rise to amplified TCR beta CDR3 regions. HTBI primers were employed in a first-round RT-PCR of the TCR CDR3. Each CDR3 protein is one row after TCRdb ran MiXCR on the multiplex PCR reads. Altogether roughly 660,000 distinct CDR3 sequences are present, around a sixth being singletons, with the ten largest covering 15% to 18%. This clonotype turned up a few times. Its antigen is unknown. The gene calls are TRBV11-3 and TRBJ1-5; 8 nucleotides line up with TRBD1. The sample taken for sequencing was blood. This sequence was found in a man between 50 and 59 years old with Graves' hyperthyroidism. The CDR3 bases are TGTGCCAGCAGCTTATTTCAGGGGGCGATGAATCAGCCCCAGCATTTT. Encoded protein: CASSLFQGAMNQPQHF.